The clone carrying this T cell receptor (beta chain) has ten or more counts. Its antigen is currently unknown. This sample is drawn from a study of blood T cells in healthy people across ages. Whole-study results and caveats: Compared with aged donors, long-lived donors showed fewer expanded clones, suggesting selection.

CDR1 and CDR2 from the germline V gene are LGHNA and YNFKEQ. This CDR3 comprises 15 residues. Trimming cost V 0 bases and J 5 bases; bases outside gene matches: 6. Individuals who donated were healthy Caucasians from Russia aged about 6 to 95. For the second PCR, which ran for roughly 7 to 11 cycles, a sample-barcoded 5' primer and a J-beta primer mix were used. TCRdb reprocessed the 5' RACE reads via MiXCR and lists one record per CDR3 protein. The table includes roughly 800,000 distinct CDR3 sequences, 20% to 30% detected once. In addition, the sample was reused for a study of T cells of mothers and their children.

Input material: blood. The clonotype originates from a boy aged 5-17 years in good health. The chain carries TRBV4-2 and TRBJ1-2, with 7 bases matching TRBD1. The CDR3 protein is CASSQEFGTAYGYTF. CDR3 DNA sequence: TGTGCCAGCAGCCAAGAATTCGGGACAGCTTATGGCTACACCTTC.